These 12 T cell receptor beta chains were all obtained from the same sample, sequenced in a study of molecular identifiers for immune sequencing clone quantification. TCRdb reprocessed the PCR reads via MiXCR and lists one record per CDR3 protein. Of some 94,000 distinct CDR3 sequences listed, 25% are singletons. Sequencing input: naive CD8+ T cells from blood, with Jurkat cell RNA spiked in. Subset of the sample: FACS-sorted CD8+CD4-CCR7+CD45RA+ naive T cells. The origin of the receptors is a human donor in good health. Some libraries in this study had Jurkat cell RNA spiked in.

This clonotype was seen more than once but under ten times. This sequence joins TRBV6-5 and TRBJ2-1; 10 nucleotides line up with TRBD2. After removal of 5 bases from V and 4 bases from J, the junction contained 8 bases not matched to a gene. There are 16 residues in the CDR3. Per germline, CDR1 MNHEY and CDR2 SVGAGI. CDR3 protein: CASSGPGLADYNEQFF. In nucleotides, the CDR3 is TGTGCCAGCAGTGGACCCGGACTAGCGGATTACAATGAGCAGTTCTTC.

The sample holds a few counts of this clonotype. This CDR3 reads CASSQDLGTTNYEQYF. In nucleotides, the CDR3 is TGCGCCAGCAGCCAAGATTTGGGGACAACGAACTACGAGCAGTACTTC. V and J are TRBV4-1 and TRBJ2-7, with D perhaps TRBD1 (6 bases). This CDR3 is 16 amino acids long. Trimming cost V 0 bases and J 3 bases, with 15 bases left between them. Germline CDR1 reads MGHRA; CDR2 reads YSYEKL.

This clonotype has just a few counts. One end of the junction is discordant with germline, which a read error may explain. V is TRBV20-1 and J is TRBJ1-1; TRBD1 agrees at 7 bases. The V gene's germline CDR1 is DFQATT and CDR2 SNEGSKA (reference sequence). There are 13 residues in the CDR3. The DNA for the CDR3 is TGCAGTGCTAGAGATACAGGGGCGACTGAAGCTTCCTTT. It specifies CSARDTGATEASF.

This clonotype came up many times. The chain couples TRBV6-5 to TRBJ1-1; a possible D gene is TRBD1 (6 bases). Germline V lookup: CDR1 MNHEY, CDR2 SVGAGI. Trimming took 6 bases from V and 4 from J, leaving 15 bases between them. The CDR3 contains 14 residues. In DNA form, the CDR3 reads TGTGCCAGCAGATTGATGGGGGCCGGCACTGAAGCTTTCTTT. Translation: CASRLMGAGTEAFF.

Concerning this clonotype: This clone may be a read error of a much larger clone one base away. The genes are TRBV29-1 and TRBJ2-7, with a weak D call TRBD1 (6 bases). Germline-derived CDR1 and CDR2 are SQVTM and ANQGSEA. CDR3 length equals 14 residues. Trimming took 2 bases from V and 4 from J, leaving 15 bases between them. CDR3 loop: CSVEPGQPQYEQYF. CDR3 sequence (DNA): TGCAGCGTTGAACCTGGACAGCCCCAGTACGAGCAGTACTTC.

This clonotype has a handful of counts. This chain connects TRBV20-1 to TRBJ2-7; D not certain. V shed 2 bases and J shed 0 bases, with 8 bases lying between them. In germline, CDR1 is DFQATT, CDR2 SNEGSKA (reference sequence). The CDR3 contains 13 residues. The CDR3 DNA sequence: TGCAGTGCTAGATCACATAGCTCCTACGAGCAGTACTTC. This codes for CSARSHSSYEQYF.

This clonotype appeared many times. CDR3 loop: CASSLSSGVGTEAFF. In nucleotides, the CDR3 is TGTGCCAGCAGCTTATCAAGTGGGGTAGGGACTGAAGCTTTCTTT. The chain combines TRBV7-9 with TRBJ1-1; D unresolved. V lost 2 bases and J lost 5, with 15 bases in between. Germline CDR1 and CDR2: SEHNR and FQNEAQ (reference sequence). This CDR3 region has 15 residues.

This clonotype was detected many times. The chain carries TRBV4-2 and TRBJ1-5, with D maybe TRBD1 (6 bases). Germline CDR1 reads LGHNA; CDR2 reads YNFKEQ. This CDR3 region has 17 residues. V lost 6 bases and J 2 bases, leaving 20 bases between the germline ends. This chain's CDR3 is CASSTGTFDFGNQPQHF. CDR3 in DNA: TGTGCCAGCAGTACAGGGACATTTGACTTTGGCAATCAGCCCCAGCATTTT.

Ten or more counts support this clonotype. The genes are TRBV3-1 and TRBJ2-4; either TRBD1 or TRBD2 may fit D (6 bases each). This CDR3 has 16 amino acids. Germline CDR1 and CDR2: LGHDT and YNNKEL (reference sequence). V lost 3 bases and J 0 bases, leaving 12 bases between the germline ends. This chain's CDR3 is CASSHNGGLAKNIQYF. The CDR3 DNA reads TGTGCCAGCAGCCACAACGGGGGCTTAGCCAAAAACATTCAGTACTTC.

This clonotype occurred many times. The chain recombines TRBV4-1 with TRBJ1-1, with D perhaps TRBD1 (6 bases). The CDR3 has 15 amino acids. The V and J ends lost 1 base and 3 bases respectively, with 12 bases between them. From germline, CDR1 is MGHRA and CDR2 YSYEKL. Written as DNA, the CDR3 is TGCGCCAGCAGCCAAGGTTTCGGGGGCTACACTGAAGCTTTCTTT. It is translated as CASSQGFGGYTEAFF.

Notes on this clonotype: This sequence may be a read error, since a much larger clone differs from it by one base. The CDR3 coding sequence is TGTGCCAGTAGTACTAGGACTAGCGGGTCCACAGCTACGCAGTATTTT. It translates to CASSTRTSGSTATQYF. This chain joins TRBV19 and TRBJ2-3; 11 nucleotides agree with TRBD2. Germline-derived CDR1 and CDR2 are LNHDA and SQIVND (reference sequence). This CDR3 comprises 16 residues.

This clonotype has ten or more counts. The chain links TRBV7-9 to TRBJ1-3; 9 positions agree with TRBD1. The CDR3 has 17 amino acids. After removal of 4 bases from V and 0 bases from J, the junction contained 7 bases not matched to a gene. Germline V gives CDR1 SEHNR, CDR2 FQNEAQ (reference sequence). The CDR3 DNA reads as TGTGCCAGCAGCTACCGGGACAGGGACCTCTCTGGAAACACCATATATTTT. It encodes CASSYRDRDLSGNTIYF.